These 30 T cell receptor beta chains were sequenced from one sample in a study of cytomegalovirus exposure and HLA in healthy donors. The PCR ran on 60 Vbeta and 13 Jbeta primers. The data were produced by immunoSEQ multiplex PCR, yet TCRdb's version contains in-frame clones alone and is incomplete. Of 100,000 to 150,000 clones in the sample, approximately 71% are singletons; the top ten hold 0.75% to 0.95%. The sequencing sample was made of PBMCs. Source of these receptors: a woman aged 55-70 years in good health and CMV-seronegative.

The chain employs TRBV7-9 and TRBJ2-7; perhaps TRBD2 as D (5 bases). V lost 2 bases and J 5 bases, leaving 16 bases between the germline ends. Germline V CDR1 and CDR2: SEHNR, FQNEAQ (reference sequence). This CDR3 is built from 15 residues. The CDR3 region is CASSLRGQVSDEQYF. The CDR3 nucleotides read TGTGCCAGCAGCTTAAGAGGCCAGGTTAGCGACGAGCAGTACTTC. The full variable domain, completed using reference TRBV7-9 and TRBJ2-7, is DTGVSQNPRHKITKRGQNVTFRCDPISEHNRLYWYRQTLGQGPEFLTYFQNEAQLEKSRLLSDRFSAERPKGSFSTLEIQRTEQGDSAMYLCASSLRGQVSDEQYFGPGTRLTVT.

The rearrangement links TRBV28 to TRBJ1-3; a weak D match, TRBD1 (6 bases). The ends were cut back, 6 bases at V and 3 bases at J, with 18 bases in the middle. Germline assignment: CDR1 MDHEN and CDR2 SYDVKM. The CDR3 extends over 16 amino acids. The CDR3 DNA reads TGTGCCAGCAGCTACGACCAGGGGCACGGTGGAAACACCATATATTTT. Amino acid sequence: CASSYDQGHGGNTIYF.

This clone was observed once. The chain employs TRBV10-2 and TRBJ1-5; no reliable D call. Germline assignment: CDR1 WSHSY and CDR2 SAAADI. Trimming took off 0 bases at V and 6 bases at J, with 12 bases between the two ends. The CDR3 extends over 15 amino acids. The CDR3 nucleotides read TGCGCCAGCAGTGAGTCGTCGGGGTACGGTCAGCCCCAGCATTTT. It translates to CASSESSGYGQPQHF.

The chain couples TRBV14 to TRBJ2-3; D gene ambiguous. CDR3 size: 14 residues. V was pared by 2 bases and J by 2 bases, with 8 bases between. The germline CDR1 and CDR2 sequences are SGHDN and FVKESK. CDR3 sequence: CASSQSLVTDTQYF. The CDR3 region has the DNA TGTGCCAGCAGCCAATCGTTAGTCACAGATACGCAGTATTTT.

The rearrangement links TRBV5-6 to TRBJ2-3, with 10 positions matching TRBD2. This CDR3 has 18 amino acids. Germline V lookup: CDR1 SGHDT, CDR2 YYEEEE. V was clipped by 4 bases and J by 6 bases; unmatched bases: 17. CDR3 nucleotides: TGTGCCAGCAGCCAACCACGCGGACTAGCGGCCACCCGGGATACGCAGTATTTT. Translation: CASSQPRGLAATRDTQYF.

V usage is TRBV11-3 and J usage is TRBJ2-7; TRBD1 agrees at 7 bases. J gave up 5 bases and V 5 bases, and 12 bases lay outside the gene matches. CDR3 length equals 15 residues. The germline V gene has CDR1 SGHNT and CDR2 YENEEA. The DNA for the CDR3 is TGTGCCAGCAGCCCTAGCAGAGGGGGCGGCCACGAGCAGTACTTC. Its protein product is CASSPSRGGGHEQYF.

This chain links TRBV5-1 with TRBJ2-5; 14 bases are a match to TRBD2. There are 17 residues in the CDR3. Trimming removed 1 base from V and 7 bases from J; junction bases left unmatched: 9. CDR1 and CDR2 (germline): SGHRS, YFSETQ. The CDR3 DNA follows: TGCGCCAGCAGCTTGTCTGGACTAGCGGGAGGTCGGTGGACCCAGTACTTC. Translated, it gives CASSLSGLAGGRWTQYF.

The rearrangement links TRBV11-2 to TRBJ2-7, with D hard to call. This CDR3 is built from 11 residues. Trimming took 5 bases from V and 4 from J, leaving 6 bases between them. CDR1 SGHAT and CDR2 FQNNGV come from the germline V gene. This CDR3 is CASSQWYEQYF. The CDR3 DNA follows: TGTGCCAGCAGCCAGTGGTACGAGCAGTACTTC.

Here the CDR3 reads CASSGRDTQYF. The CDR3 nucleotides are TGTGCCAGCAGCGGGAGGGATACGCAGTATTTT. The chain is built from TRBV9 and TRBJ2-3, with D perhaps matching TRBD2 (5 bases). The CDR3 is 11 amino acids. CDR1 SGDLS and CDR2 YYNGEE come from the germline V gene. Trimming took off 3 bases at V and 6 bases at J, with 5 bases between the two ends.

The V and J genes are TRBV28 and TRBJ1-1; D is ambiguous. The V end was cut by 2 bases, the J end by 0 bases, with 7 bases between. The germline V gene encodes CDR1 MDHEN and CDR2 SYDVKM. The length of the CDR3 is 14 residues. CDR3 sequence (DNA): TGTGCCAGCAGTTTACCCGGGATGAACACTGAAGCTTTCTTT. As protein: CASSLPGMNTEAFF.

The rearrangement uses TRBV14 and TRBJ1-1, with 7 bases identical to TRBD1. CDR3 length: 17 residues. Germline V gives CDR1 SGHDN, CDR2 FVKESK. Trimming took 4 bases from V and 3 from J; bases not matched to a gene: 14. CDR3 residues: CASSPLRQGGSDTEAFF. For the CDR3, the DNA is TGTGCCAGCAGCCCTCTACGACAGGGCGGGTCAGACACTGAAGCTTTCTTT.

J is TRBJ2-6 and V is TRBV28, with D perhaps matching TRBD1 (5 bases). This CDR3 has 16 residues. V lost 1 base and J 0 bases, leaving 7 bases between the germline ends. Germline CDR1 is MDHEN and CDR2 is SYDVKM. In nucleotides, the CDR3 is TGTGCCAGCAGTTTATTACAGGACTCTGGGGCCAACGTCCTGACTTTC. Its protein is CASSLLQDSGANVLTF. The full variable domain, in which reference TRBV28 and TRBJ2-6 provide the parts outside the CDR3, is DVKVTQSSRYLVKRTGEKVFLECVQDMDHENMFWYRQDPGLGLRLIYFSYDVKMKEKGDIPEGYSVSREKKERFSLILESASTNQTSMYLCASSLLQDSGANVLTFGAGSRLTVL.

This rearrangement joins TRBV29-1 to TRBJ2-7; D possibly corresponds to TRBD2 (6 bases). Germline V gene data show CDR1 as SQVTM and CDR2 as ANQGSEA. The CDR3 is made up of 12 amino acids. The V end was cut by 7 bases, the J end by 4 bases, with 14 bases between. For the CDR3, the DNA is TGCAGCGCCAAGCTGGGGGGATACGAGCAGTACTTC. Its translation: CSAKLGGYEQYF.

This rearrangement joins TRBV5-1 to TRBJ2-2; 12 bases fit TRBD2. The CDR3 spans 18 residues. Per the germline V gene, CDR1 is SGHRS and CDR2 is YFSETQ. J lost 5 bases, V lost 4 bases, and 12 bases had no gene match. CDR3 in amino acids: CASSQQTSGRGVTGELFF. In nucleotides, the CDR3 is TGCGCCAGCAGCCAACAGACTAGCGGGAGAGGGGTGACCGGGGAGCTGTTTTTT.

The chain carries TRBV7-8 and TRBJ2-7; 9 bases fit TRBD2. The V gene end was trimmed by 1 base and the J gene end by 3 bases; junction bases not matched to a gene: 4. The CDR3 has 15 residues. CDR1 and CDR2 (germline): SGHVS, FQNEAQ. The CDR3 spells CASSLGLAGVYEQYF. CDR3 nucleotides: TGTGCCAGCAGCTTAGGATTAGCGGGAGTCTACGAGCAGTACTTC. Using reference TRBV7-8 and TRBJ2-7 for the parts outside the CDR3, the full variable domain is GAGVSQSPRYKVAKRGQDVALRCDPISGHVSLFWYQQALGQGPEFLTYFQNEAQLDKSGLPSDRFFAERPEGSVSTLKIQRTQQEDSAVYLCASSLGLAGVYEQYFGPGTRLTVT.

CDR3 loop: CSVEGQGNTNYGYTF. CDR3 DNA: TGCAGCGTTGAGGGACAGGGAAACACTAACTATGGCTACACCTTC. This rearrangement joins TRBV29-1 to TRBJ1-2; 9 bases are a match to TRBD1. Germline CDR1 SQVTM, CDR2 ANQGSEA. Trimming took 3 bases from V and 0 from J; bases not matched to a gene: 5. The CDR3 is made up of 15 amino acids.

This clone was found once. This chain uses TRBV27 with TRBJ2-2, with D unresolved. CDR1 MNHEY and CDR2 SMNVEV come from the germline V gene (reference sequence). Trimming cost V 8 bases and J 5 bases, with 12 bases left between them. CDR3 length: 13 residues. CDR3 protein: CASRRLRTGELFF. The DNA for the CDR3 is TGTGCCAGCCGCCGCTTGAGGACCGGGGAGCTGTTTTTT.

V usage is TRBV30 and J usage is TRBJ1-2, with 10 bases aligning to TRBD1. The CDR3 length is 14 residues. Per germline, CDR1 GTSNPN and CDR2 SVGIG (reference sequence). V lost 6 bases and J lost 4; bases outside the gene matches: 8. The CDR3 sequence: CACLGQGVGYGYTF. The CDR3 region has the DNA TGTGCCTGCCTTGGACAGGGGGTGGGCTATGGCTACACCTTC.

V usage is TRBV6-5 and J usage is TRBJ2-7, with TRBD2 as a possible D gene (5 bases). The CDR3 covers 15 residues. Germline loops: CDR1 MNHEY, CDR2 SVGAGI. Trimming removed 5 bases from V and 9 bases from J, with 23 bases in between. CDR3 coding DNA: TGTGCCAGCAGTGTTCGGGGAACTTCTCTGGCCGGGCAGTACTTC. Residues: CASSVRGTSLAGQYF.

This clone was found a few times. V gene TRBV5-1 combines with J gene TRBJ2-7; 9 nucleotides line up with TRBD1. V lost 3 bases and J lost 6; bases outside the gene matches: 4. Per the germline V gene, CDR1 is SGHRS and CDR2 is YFSETQ. CDR3 length: 13 residues. CDR3 bases: TGCGCCAGCAGCTCGGGACAGGGACGCGAGCAGTACTTC. This encodes CASSSGQGREQYF.

V and J are TRBV5-1 and TRBJ2-5; the match to TRBD1 covers 8 bases. Trimming cost V 3 bases and J 4 bases; bases outside gene matches: 8. From germline, CDR1 is SGHRS and CDR2 YFSETQ. The CDR3 totals 15 residues. The CDR3 DNA reads as TGCGCCAGCAGCTCCAGGACAGGGTCGGGAGAGACCCAGTACTTC. Translating gives CASSSRTGSGETQYF.

The chain couples TRBV27 to TRBJ1-1, with a tentative D call TRBD1 (6 bases). Germline V lookup: CDR1 MNHEY, CDR2 SMNVEV (reference sequence). CDR3 size: 13 residues. Deletions cut 3 bases from V and 3 bases from J, with 8 bases between. The CDR3 here is CASSLDRYTEAFF. As DNA, the CDR3 is TGTGCCAGCAGTTTGGACAGATACACTGAAGCTTTCTTT.

Turning to this clone: A junction end diverges from the germline sequence, so it may reflect a read error. The chain employs TRBV5-6 and TRBJ1-2; TRBD1 matches at 7 bases. The V gene's germline CDR1 is SGHDT and CDR2 YYEEEE. The CDR3 covers 13 residues. The CDR3 loop is CASRLGQSYGYTF. The DNA for the CDR3 is TGTGCCAGCAGGTTGGGACAGTCCTATGGCTACACCTTC. Supplemented by reference TRBV5-6 and TRBJ1-2, the full variable domain reads DAGVTQSPTHLIKTRGQQVTLRCSPKSGHDTVSWYQQALGQGPQFIFQYYEEEERQRGNFPDRFSGHQFPNYSSELNVNALLLGDSALYLCASRLGQSYGYTFGSGTRLTVV.

The chain combines TRBV7-9 with TRBJ2-7; 7 bases fit TRBD1. Looked up from germline, CDR1 is SEHNR and CDR2 is FQNEAQ (reference sequence). J gave up 0 bases and V 5 bases, and 4 bases lay outside the gene matches. There are 14 residues in the CDR3. The chain's CDR3 is CASSVGQASYEQYF. DNA of the CDR3: TGTGCCAGCAGCGTTGGACAGGCCTCCTACGAGCAGTACTTC. Full variable domain (outside the CDR3, taken from reference TRBV7-9 and TRBJ2-7): DTGVSQNPRHKITKRGQNVTFRCDPISEHNRLYWYRQTLGQGPEFLTYFQNEAQLEKSRLLSDRFSAERPKGSFSTLEIQRTEQGDSAMYLCASSVGQASYEQYFGPGTRLTVT.

The chain uses TRBV5-1 and TRBJ1-2, with 8 bases aligning to TRBD1. J was trimmed by 0 bases and V by 5 bases; bases with no gene match: 6. Germline CDR1 and CDR2: SGHRS and YFSETQ. The CDR3 runs to 15 residues. This chain's CDR3 is CASRAMTGANYGYTF. Here the CDR3 DNA reads TGCGCCAGCAGGGCGATGACAGGGGCTAACTATGGCTACACCTTC.

V usage is TRBV5-8 and J usage is TRBJ2-4, with TRBD1 identical over 9 bases. V shed 4 bases and J 1 base; nucleotides not matched to a gene: 3. Germline loops: CDR1 SGHTS, CDR2 YDEGEE. This CDR3 is built from 15 residues. The CDR3 bases are TGTGCCAGCAGCCGACAGGGGGGCGCCAAAAACATTCAGTACTTC. Amino acids: CASSRQGGAKNIQYF.

This chain joins TRBV6-1 and TRBJ2-7; 11 bases align to TRBD2. CDR3 size: 18 residues. Germline assignment: CDR1 MNHNS and CDR2 SASEGT. With 2 bases clipped from V and 3 bases from J, the junction kept 12 bases outside the gene matches. CDR3 DNA: TGTGCCAGCAGTGAAAATTACGTTCTAGCGGGAGGAAACTACGAGCAGTACTTC. The encoded protein is CASSENYVLAGGNYEQYF.

The chain recombines TRBV6-6 with TRBJ2-2, with D possibly matching TRBD1 (6 bases). Germline assignment: CDR1 MNHNY and CDR2 SVGAGI (reference sequence). Between the trimmed V and J ends, which lost 6 bases and 7 bases, there was a span of 15 bases. The CDR3 spans 14 residues. CDR3 residues: CASRSGTSGGELFF. The CDR3 coding sequence is TGTGCCAGCAGATCCGGGACAAGCGGCGGGGAGCTGTTTTTT.

The chain recombines TRBV5-1 with TRBJ1-1, with D possibly TRBD1 on 5 matching bases. The germline V and J ends were trimmed by 7 bases and 3 bases, with 19 bases remaining between them. The CDR3 length is 15 residues. CDR1 and CDR2 (germline): SGHRS, YFSETQ. The CDR3 loop reads CASASPDRGYTEAFF. CDR3 DNA: TGCGCCAGCGCTTCCCCTGACAGAGGATACACTGAAGCTTTCTTT. Full variable domain (remainder filled in from reference TRBV5-1 and TRBJ1-1): KAGVTQTPRYLIKTRGQQVTLSCSPISGHRSVSWYQQTPGQGLQFLFEYFSETQRNKGNFPGRFSGRQFSNSRSEMNVSTLELGDSALYLCASASPDRGYTEAFFGQGTRLTVV.

The chain has TRBV7-2 and TRBJ2-7, with D perhaps TRBD1 (6 bases). Germline V gene lookup returns CDR1 SGHTA and CDR2 FQGNSA. The CDR3 is 14 residues long. Between the trimmed V and J ends, which lost 2 bases and 4 bases, there was a span of 12 bases. The CDR3 nucleotides are TGTGCCAGCAGCTTAACCCGGGACAAATACGAGCAGTACTTC. It translates to CASSLTRDKYEQYF.